This TCR beta chain was identified in a study of T cells in Graves' hyperthyroidism and ophthalmopathy. Study information: Prior to any treatment, at the point of initial diagnosis, peripheral blood was collected.

RNA transcripts gave rise to amplified TCR beta CDR3 regions. Researchers ran a first-round RT-PCR on the TCR CDR3 using the HTBI primer set. TCRdb called the multiplex PCR reads again in MiXCR, with one record for every CDR3 protein. Among 600,000 to 800,000 distinct CDR3 sequences listed, 35% were seen once. This clonotype has ten or more counts. The CDR3 consists of 15 residues. Germline-derived CDR1 and CDR2 are MNHEY and SVGAGI. V was trimmed by 4 bases and J by 1 base, leaving 14 bases between them. Patients counted as stable if ophthalmopathy did not develop within 18 months. This rearrangement joins TRBV6-5 to TRBJ2-7; TRBD2 is a possible D gene (6 bases). The source is a woman aged 40 to 50 with Graves' hyperthyroidism. Sequenced: blood. CDR3 sequence (DNA): TGTGCCAGCAGTTGGGACTCCTCGAGATCCTACGAGCAGTACTTC. Protein: CASSWDSSRSYEQYF.